This section outlines one T cell receptor (beta chain) sequence together with its context. This sample was included in a study of blood T cell repertoires in COVID-19. Study as a whole: Spain, Italy and the United States supplied samples that represented acute and convalescent COVID-19. PBMCs, B-cell-depleted T cells, or T cells were the source of the cDNA or gDNA that made up the material.

Assay used: immunoSEQ multiplex PCR; TCRdb lists only in-frame clones, some missing. The sample shows over 250,000 clones, 83% of them seen only once. Germline CDR1 KGHDR, CDR2 SFDVKD. The CDR3 spans 19 residues. Trimming removed 5 bases from V and 5 bases from J; junction bases left unmatched: 16. This clonotype originated in a woman aged 50 to 60 who had recovered from COVID-19. This chain joins TRBV24-1 and TRBJ2-2; 10 bases match TRBD1. Sequences were obtained from peripheral blood. The CDR3 reads CATSGFKLRDRGPTGELFF. In nucleotides, the CDR3 is TGTGCCACCAGTGGGTTCAAGCTAAGGGACAGGGGTCCTACCGGGGAGCTGTTTTTT.